Each of the 21 T cell receptor beta chains below was sequenced from the same sample in a study of T cell repertoires in cytomegalovirus infection. The antigens of these receptors remain unknown. A single record per CDR3 protein comes from TCRdb applying MiXCR to the reads. Here the sample spans more than 250,000 distinct CDR3 sequences, more than 20% being singletons. The sequenced sample was cultured PBMCs, obtained from culture after CMV antigen stimulation. These receptors came from a human donor in good health (CMV status not recorded). Some clones in this sample may be carry-over from other donors' samples.

The chain links TRBV30 to TRBJ1-4; TRBD1 matches 8 bases. The CDR3 is 12 amino acids. Trimming took 5 bases from V and 5 from J; bases not matched to a gene: 1. Germline CDR1 reads GTSNPN; CDR2 reads SVGIG (reference sequence). CDR3 nucleotides: TGTGCCTGGGGGGACAGGAATGAAAAACTGTTTTTT. Amino acid sequence: CAWGDRNEKLFF.

Only one count was recorded for this clonotype. The rearrangement uses TRBV6-8 and TRBJ2-1; 10 bases line up with TRBD2. CDR1 is MNHGY, CDR2 SAAAGT, per germline. V lost 2 bases and J lost 2; bases outside the gene matches: 9. The CDR3 extends over 18 amino acids. The CDR3 sequence: CASSYPASGSTTYNEQFF. For the CDR3, the DNA is TGTGCCAGCAGTTACCCGGCTAGCGGGAGCACAACCTACAATGAGCAGTTCTTC.

The chain couples TRBV4-2 to TRBJ2-4, with 13 bases identical to TRBD2. CDR1 and CDR2 from the germline V gene are LGHNA and YNFKEQ. Trimming took 5 bases from V and 1 from J; bases not matched to a gene: 5. The CDR3 has 17 amino acids. As DNA, the CDR3 is TGTGCCAGCAGCGGGACTAGCGGGGTTGGCGCCAAAAACATTCAGTACTTC. Translated, it gives CASSGTSGVGAKNIQYF.

The chain uses TRBV12-3 or TRBV12-4 and TRBJ2-1, with D perhaps matching TRBD2 (5 bases). Trimming pared 8 bases from V and 8 bases from J, leaving 16 bases between. This CDR3 spans 13 amino acids. Here the CDR3 DNA reads TGTGCCAGCCACCACCTACTAGGCGATGAGCAGTTCTTC. Translated, it gives CASHHLLGDEQFF.

This clonotype showed up many times. The gene calls are TRBV6-1 and TRBJ1-1; 7 nucleotides line up with TRBD1. The CDR3 has 18 amino acids. V trimming: 3 bases; J trimming: 0 bases; junction bases outside the gene matches: 13. In germline, CDR1 is MNHNS, CDR2 SASEGT. The CDR3 sequence is CASSDHLRTGPLNTEAFF. Here the CDR3 DNA reads TGTGCCAGCAGTGACCACTTAAGGACAGGTCCGCTGAACACTGAAGCTTTCTTT.

The chain links TRBV27 to TRBJ2-3; 8 bases match TRBD2. Trimming removed 5 bases from V and 2 bases from J; junction bases left unmatched: 9. The CDR3 has 16 residues. CDR1 MNHEY and CDR2 SMNVEV come from the germline V gene (reference sequence). The CDR3 bases are TGTGCCAGCAGTATCCGACTAGCGACACCCACAGATACGCAGTATTTT. Amino acids: CASSIRLATPTDTQYF.

This clonotype has more than one count but fewer than ten. The chain is built from TRBV19 and TRBJ1-2; perhaps TRBD1 as D (5 bases). CDR1 and CDR2 (germline): LNHDA, SQIVND (reference sequence). This CDR3 comprises 15 residues. Trimming stripped 5 bases from V and 0 bases from J, with 13 bases between. CDR3 DNA sequence: TGTGCCAGTAGTTCTGGGACGGTAGCTAACTATGGCTACACCTTC. As protein: CASSSGTVANYGYTF. Supplemented by reference TRBV19 and TRBJ1-2, the full variable domain reads DGGITQSPKYLFRKEGQNVTLSCEQNLNHDAMYWYRQDPGQGLRLIYYSQIVNDFQKGDIAEGYSVSREKKESFPLTVTSAQKNPTAFYLCASSSGTVANYGYTFGSGTRLTVV.

This clonotype occurred a few times. The CDR3 nucleotides are TGCGCCAGCAGCCAATTACTGAGCACAGATACGCAGTATTTT. Protein sequence: CASSQLLSTDTQYF. The chain is built from TRBV4-1 and TRBJ2-3; D remains unclear. The V gene lost 2 bases and the J gene lost 0 bases, with 6 bases spanning the gap. Germline V gives CDR1 MGHRA, CDR2 YSYEKL. The CDR3 has 14 residues.

This clonotype has more than one count but fewer than ten. The chain carries TRBV28 and TRBJ2-3; D may be TRBD1 or TRBD2 (5 bases each). The V and J ends lost 0 bases and 1 base respectively, with 11 bases between them. The CDR3 loop spans 16 amino acids. Germline assignment: CDR1 MDHEN and CDR2 SYDVKM. Here the CDR3 DNA reads TGTGCCAGCAGTTTATGGGGCCGGGGCGGCACAGATACGCAGTATTTT. This sequence encodes CASSLWGRGGTDTQYF.

This clonotype was seen a few times. The gene calls are TRBV15 and TRBJ2-4, with unresolved D. The CDR3 consists of 13 residues. The V and J ends lost 0 bases and 11 bases respectively, with 11 bases between them. Per the germline V gene, CDR1 is LNHNV and CDR2 is YYDKDF (reference sequence). This CDR3 is CATSRDVRSVQYF. The CDR3 DNA reads as TGTGCCACCAGCAGAGATGTTAGGAGTGTTCAGTACTTC.

The chain uses TRBV24-1 and TRBJ2-3; perhaps D is TRBD1 or TRBD2 (5 bases each). Germline V gene data show CDR1 as KGHDR and CDR2 as SFDVKD. Trimming pared 5 bases from V and 1 base from J, leaving 9 bases between. The CDR3 loop spans 14 amino acids. CDR3 protein: CATSAGTGTDTQYF. The DNA of the CDR3 is TGTGCCACCAGTGCTGGGACCGGCACAGATACGCAGTATTTT.

The V call is TRBV6-2 or TRBV6-3, the J call TRBJ1-1; D is unresolved. CDR1 and CDR2 from the germline V gene are MNHEY and SVGEGT. V was clipped by 10 bases and J by 3 bases, with 15 bases between them. The CDR3 sequence is 13 residues long. The CDR3 DNA reads as TGTGCCACACTGGATTGGGTGGACACTGAAGCTTTCTTT. It is translated as CATLDWVDTEAFF.

This clonotype was seen a handful of times. The chain is built from TRBV6-5 and TRBJ2-7; TRBD2 aligns across 13 bases. CDR3 length: 15 residues. The V and J ends lost 4 bases and 4 bases, in that order; junction bases with no gene match: 4. CDR1 and CDR2 (germline): MNHEY, SVGAGI. CDR3 nucleotides: TGTGCCAGCAGTTTGACTAGCGGGAGGCGATACGAGCAGTACTTC. This codes for CASSLTSGRRYEQYF.

Many counts were recorded for this clonotype. This chain joins TRBV6-1 and TRBJ2-3, with a weak D call TRBD2 (5 bases). V dropped 5 bases and J dropped 3 bases, with 9 bases sitting between them. This CDR3 has 13 amino acids. Germline V lookup: CDR1 MNHNS, CDR2 SASEGT. The CDR3 sequence: CASSWTATDTQYF. The CDR3 DNA reads as TGTGCCAGCAGTTGGACTGCTACAGATACGCAGTATTTT.

This clonotype appeared a few times. This chain connects TRBV4-1 to TRBJ1-1, with 10 bases fitting TRBD1. CDR3 length: 16 amino acids. The germline V gene encodes CDR1 MGHRA and CDR2 YSYEKL. Trimming at V came to 0 bases and at J to 6 bases, leaving 7 bases not matched to a gene. For the CDR3, the DNA is TGCGCCAGCAGCCAAGAGACCGGGACAGGGGTGTCTGAAGCTTTCTTT. It yields the protein CASSQETGTGVSEAFF.

The chain has TRBV9 and TRBJ2-2; D might be TRBD1 or TRBD2, each matching 5 bases. This CDR3 comprises 17 residues. CDR1 and CDR2 (germline): SGDLS, YYNGEE. Trimming removed 0 bases from V and 0 bases from J, with 12 bases in between. This CDR3 is CASSVEGRRTNTGELFF. The DNA of the CDR3 is TGTGCCAGCAGCGTAGAGGGGAGAAGGACGAACACCGGGGAGCTGTTTTTT.

This clonotype has at least ten counts. The DNA of the CDR3 is TGTGCCAGCAGCCTTATGGGCCAAACAGCGGTAGGACGGGAGGGGGAGACCCAGTACTTC. Protein: CASSLMGQTAVGREGETQYF. V gene TRBV28 combines with J gene TRBJ2-5; 8 bases map to TRBD2. Germline V gene sequence: CDR1 MDHEN, CDR2 SYDVKM. This CDR3 is built from 20 residues. The trim removed 6 bases at V and 5 bases at J, leaving 26 bases unmatched.

This clonotype has ten or more counts. The chain is built from TRBV7-2 and TRBJ2-1; TRBD2 aligns across 12 bases. The germline CDR1 and CDR2 sequences are SGHTA and FQGNSA. The CDR3 is made up of 18 amino acids. The V and J ends lost 3 bases and 0 bases, in that order; junction bases with no gene match: 6. DNA of the CDR3: TGTGCCAGCAGCTTTTCTAGCGGGAGGGCCAGCTCCTACAATGAGCAGTTCTTC. Residues: CASSFSSGRASSYNEQFF. Looking up the rest from reference TRBV7-2 and TRBJ2-1 gives the full variable domain: GAGVSQSPSNKVTEKGKDVELRCDPISGHTALYWYRQSLGQGLEFLIYFQGNSAPDKSGLPSDRFSAERTGGSVSTLTIQRTQQEDSAVYLCASSFSSGRASSYNEQFFGPGTRLTVL.

The rearrangement joins TRBV4-1 to TRBJ1-1, with D tentatively TRBD1 (6 bases). Looked up from germline, CDR1 is MGHRA and CDR2 is YSYEKL. CDR3 length equals 13 residues. Between the trimmed V and J ends, which lost 2 bases and 8 bases, there was a span of 12 bases. The DNA for the CDR3 is TGCGCCAGCAGCCAAAAAGGGGGTTCGGAAGCTTTCTTT. Translating gives CASSQKGGSEAFF.

The gene calls are TRBV7-9 and TRBJ2-1, with 11 bases lining up with TRBD2. Germline CDR1 SEHNR, CDR2 FQNEAQ (reference sequence). CDR3 length equals 15 residues. After removal of 6 bases from V and 4 bases from J, the junction contained 5 bases not matched to a gene. CDR3 residues: CASRPGTSGYNEQFF. Here the CDR3 DNA reads TGTGCCAGCAGGCCCGGGACTAGCGGATACAATGAGCAGTTCTTC.

This clonotype was seen at least ten times. The V and J genes are TRBV7-2 and TRBJ2-3; 8 bases map to TRBD2. J gave up 4 bases and V 3 bases, and 3 bases lay outside the gene matches. There are 14 residues in the CDR3. Germline values: CDR1 SGHTA, CDR2 FQGNSA. The CDR3 protein is CASSFAGGPDTQYF. As DNA, the CDR3 is TGTGCCAGCAGCTTTGCGGGAGGCCCAGATACGCAGTATTTT.